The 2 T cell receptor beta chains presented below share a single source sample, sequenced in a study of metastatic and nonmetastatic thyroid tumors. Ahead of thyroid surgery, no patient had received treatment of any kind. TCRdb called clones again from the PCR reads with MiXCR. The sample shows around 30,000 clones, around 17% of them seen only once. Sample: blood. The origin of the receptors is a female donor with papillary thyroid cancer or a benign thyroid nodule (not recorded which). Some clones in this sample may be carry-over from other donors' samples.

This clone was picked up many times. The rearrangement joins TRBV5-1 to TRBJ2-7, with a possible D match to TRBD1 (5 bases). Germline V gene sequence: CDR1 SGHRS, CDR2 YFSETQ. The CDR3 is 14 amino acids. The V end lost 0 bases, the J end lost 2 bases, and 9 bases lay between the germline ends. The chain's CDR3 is CASSLGQLTYEQYF. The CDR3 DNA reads TGCGCCAGCAGCTTGGGACAGCTAACCTACGAGCAGTACTTC.

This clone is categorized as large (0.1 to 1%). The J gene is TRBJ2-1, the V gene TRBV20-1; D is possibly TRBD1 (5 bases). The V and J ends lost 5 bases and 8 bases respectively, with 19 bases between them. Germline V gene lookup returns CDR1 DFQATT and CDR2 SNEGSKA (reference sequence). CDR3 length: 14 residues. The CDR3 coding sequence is TGCAGTGCTTCAAATGGGGCCAGTGTCGATGAGCAGTTCTTC. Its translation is CSASNGASVDEQFF.